This entry is about one T cell receptor beta chain. As yet, its antigen is unknown. This entry belongs to a study of shared clonotypes between healthy human individuals. Study-wide points: What naive subsets generally showed was a larger estimated richness than memory subsets showed.

Only CD45RO-negative cells positively selected for CCR7 counted as naive CD8 cells, so terminally differentiated effector memory CD45RA+ cells were excluded. Authors' methods: Filtering differed, since immunoSEQ gave only junction sequences and no quality scores. The data were produced by immunoSEQ multiplex PCR, yet TCRdb's version contains in-frame clones alone and is incomplete. The D gene and trimming were derived from the DNA, and the V and J assignments and clone size from that table. The sample yields about 700,000 clones, under 95% seen once. Trimming took 0 bases from V and 4 from J, leaving 6 bases between them. Per germline, CDR1 SGHAT and CDR2 FQNNGV. This CDR3 comprises 13 residues.

V and J are TRBV11-2 and TRBJ2-5; D remains unclear. The origin of this receptor is a man aged 25-40 years in good health. Material for sequencing was naive CD8+ T cells sorted from blood. This CDR3 is CASSLDPLETQYF. CDR3 bases: TGTGCCAGCAGCTTAGATCCCTTAGAGACCCAGTACTTC.